The 17 T cell receptor beta chains below were found in one sample sequenced in a study of T cell responses to AZD1222 COVID-19 vaccine. Profiling relied on immunoSEQ multiplex PCR, and the TCRdb table lists in-frame clones only, not all of them. The table records 180,000 or so clones, around 88% of them present only once. The sample here was peripheral blood, taken on day 0 of AZD1222 vaccination. The receptors were sampled from an adult in good health.

The chain recombines TRBV7-8 with TRBJ1-5; 10 bases map to TRBD1. The germline V gene encodes CDR1 SGHVS and CDR2 FQNEAQ. V lost 5 bases to trimming and J lost 7 bases; unmatched junction nucleotides: 5. This CDR3 has 14 amino acids. The CDR3 DNA reads TGTGCCAGCAGCCCAGGACAGGGGGTGCAGCCCCAGCATTTT. Translation: CASSPGQGVQPQHF.

This clone was picked up a small number of times. This chain connects TRBV5-1 to TRBJ1-5; D gene unclear. The CDR3 covers 15 residues. CDR1 is SGHRS and CDR2 is YFSETQ in the germline V gene. V was cut by 2 bases and J by 5 bases, with 14 bases left in between. The CDR3 DNA reads as TGCGCCAGCAGCTTAGGGTCAGAACTTCATCAGCCCCAGCATTTT. This sequence encodes CASSLGSELHQPQHF.

The chain is built from TRBV6-4 and TRBJ1-6, with D uncertain. The germline CDR1 and CDR2 sequences are MRHNA and SNTAGT. Trimming stripped 4 bases from V and 1 base from J, with 14 bases between. CDR3 length: 17 amino acids. The CDR3 DNA reads TGTGCCAGCAGTGGGTTCACGTATGAGTCCTATAATTCACCCCTCCACTTT. The encoded protein is CASSGFTYESYNSPLHF.

J is TRBJ2-1 and V is TRBV5-4, with D perhaps being TRBD1 or TRBD2 (6 bases each). The CDR3 is made up of 15 amino acids. The germline V gene encodes CDR1 SGHNT and CDR2 YYREEE (reference sequence). V was clipped by 4 bases and J by 7 bases, with 18 bases between them. This chain's CDR3 is CASSMGSGAHNEQFF. CDR3 coding DNA: TGTGCCAGCAGCATGGGATCGGGGGCGCATAATGAGCAGTTCTTC.

This clone appeared a single time. The chain carries TRBV12-5 and TRBJ1-6; 7 bases fit TRBD1. The germline V gene has CDR1 LGHNT and CDR2 FRNRAP. The CDR3 runs 16 residues. V was clipped by 5 bases and J by 4 bases; unmatched bases: 8. For the CDR3, the DNA is TGTGCTAGTGGTAACCTCCGGGACAGTTATAATTCACCCCTCCACTTT. This encodes CASGNLRDSYNSPLHF.

This chain connects TRBV5-1 to TRBJ2-3; 11 bases match TRBD2. The V segment lost 0 bases and the J segment 3 bases; nucleotides outside the gene matches: 3. Germline loops: CDR1 SGHRS, CDR2 YFSETQ. The CDR3 has 16 residues. The chain's CDR3 is CASSLAPSGGTDTQYF. The CDR3 DNA reads TGCGCCAGCAGCTTGGCCCCTAGCGGGGGGACAGATACGCAGTATTTT. Drawing the rest from reference TRBV5-1 and TRBJ2-3, the complete variable domain is KAGVTQTPRYLIKTRGQQVTLSCSPISGHRSVSWYQQTPGQGLQFLFEYFSETQRNKGNFPGRFSGRQFSNSRSEMNVSTLELGDSALYLCASSLAPSGGTDTQYFGPGTRLTVL.

This clone was seen only once. The chain links TRBV5-5 to TRBJ2-2, with TRBD2 matching over 8 bases. This CDR3 comprises 16 residues. Germline V gene sequence: CDR1 SGHKS, CDR2 YYEKEE (reference sequence). The ends lost 3 bases at V and 6 bases at J; junction bases unmatched: 10. Written as DNA, the CDR3 is TGTGCCAGCAGCTCGAACCGGACTAGCTGGTCCGGGGAGCTGTTTTTT. Protein product: CASSSNRTSWSGELFF. The full variable domain, completed using reference TRBV5-5 and TRBJ2-2, is DAGVTQSPTHLIKTRGQQVTLRCSPISGHKSVSWYQQVLGQGPQFIFQYYEKEERGRGNFPDRFSARQFPNYSSELNVNALLLGDSALYLCASSSNRTSWSGELFFGEGSRLTVL.

The chain combines TRBV29-1 with TRBJ2-7; 10 nucleotides match TRBD1. The CDR3 is 12 amino acids. CDR1 is SQVTM, CDR2 ANQGSEA, per germline. Unmatched junction bases numbered 3, after V lost 4 bases and J lost 6 bases. CDR3 DNA: TGCAGCGTTGGGGACAGGGGTTTCGAGCAGTACTTC. Translated, it gives CSVGDRGFEQYF.

The chain combines TRBV5-6 with TRBJ2-1; D is possibly TRBD1 (5 bases). The germline gives CDR1 SGHDT, CDR2 YYEEEE. The CDR3 has 13 residues. The V gene lost 4 bases and the J gene lost 3 bases, with 8 bases spanning the gap. For the CDR3, the DNA is TGTGCCAGCAGCCACGACAGCTACAATGAGCAGTTCTTC. It yields the protein CASSHDSYNEQFF.

The V call is TRBV19, the J call TRBJ1-3; D not resolved. Germline-derived CDR1 and CDR2 are LNHDA and SQIVND (reference sequence). V shed 3 bases and J shed 0 bases, with 3 bases lying between them. The CDR3 runs to 13 residues. The chain's CDR3 is CASSISSGNTIYF. In DNA, the CDR3 is TGTGCCAGTAGTATCTCCTCTGGAAACACCATATATTTT.

This clone was counted a single time. The rearrangement joins TRBV7-2 to TRBJ2-7, with TRBD2 matching over 7 bases. The CDR3 extends over 15 amino acids. The V gene end was trimmed by 6 bases and the J gene end by 1 base; junction bases not matched to a gene: 9. Germline V gives CDR1 SGHTA, CDR2 FQGNSA. The chain's CDR3 is CASSQRGGPSYEQYF. CDR3 bases: TGTGCCAGCAGTCAACGGGGAGGGCCTTCCTACGAGCAGTACTTC.

The V and J genes are TRBV2 and TRBJ2-3; D may be TRBD2 (6 bases). V lost 6 bases and J lost 6, with 19 bases in between. The CDR3 consists of 15 residues. Germline lookup yields CDR1 SNHLY and CDR2 FYNNEI. The CDR3 coding sequence is TGTGCCAGCAGCCCCCAGGGAGGTTCGGGTGATACGCAGTATTTT. This translates into CASSPQGGSGDTQYF.

The chain is built from TRBV7-9 and TRBJ1-1; weak D call: TRBD1 (6 bases). V gave up 3 bases and J gave up 1 base, with 12 bases separating them. Germline CDR1 reads SEHNR; CDR2 reads FQNEAQ (reference sequence). This CDR3 region has 15 residues. CDR3 DNA: TGTGCCAGCAGCTTGAGGGGGGGTGAGAACACTGAAGCTTTCTTT. This encodes CASSLRGGENTEAFF.

The genes are TRBV3-1 (or the pseudogene TRBV3-2) and TRBJ2-5; TRBD1 might be the D (6 bases). The CDR3 length is 12 residues. Trimming shortened V by 6 bases and J by 4 bases, and 9 bases separated the two germline ends. Germline CDR1 LGHDT, CDR2 YNNKEL (reference sequence). The CDR3 DNA sequence: TGTGCCAGCAGAGGGGGTGGAGAGACCCAGTACTTC. It yields the protein CASRGGGETQYF.

This clone has a handful of counts. The chain employs TRBV5-4 and TRBJ1-6, with TRBD1 as a possible D gene (6 bases). CDR1 and CDR2 from the germline V gene are SGHNT and YYREEE (reference sequence). V lost 1 base, J lost 6 bases, and 14 bases lay in between. CDR3 size: 16 residues. CDR3 bases: TGTGCCAGCAGCTTGTTGGGGGGCGCGGGTAATTCACCCCTCCACTTT. This sequence encodes CASSLLGGAGNSPLHF.

The chain carries TRBV27 and TRBJ1-3; D is unresolved. CDR3 length: 13 amino acids. Trimming took 6 bases from V and 4 from J, leaving 10 bases between them. Germline lookup yields CDR1 MNHEY and CDR2 SMNVEV (reference sequence). The CDR3 here is CASRMNQGNTIYF. In nucleotides, the CDR3 is TGTGCCAGCAGGATGAACCAGGGAAACACCATATATTTT.

The chain carries TRBV19 and TRBJ1-1; 9 bases fit TRBD1. Unmatched junction bases numbered 6, after V lost 7 bases and J lost 6 bases. Germline V gene lookup returns CDR1 LNHDA and CDR2 SQIVND (reference sequence). The CDR3 sequence is 13 residues long. The CDR3 nucleotides read TGTGCCAGTAATGGACAGGGGCTCTCTGAAGCTTTCTTT. Translated: CASNGQGLSEAFF.